These 14 T cell receptor beta chains were all obtained from the same sample, sequenced in a study of blood T cells in healthy people across ages. A second PCR, run for about 6 to 11 cycles, used a sample-barcoded 5' primer plus a J-beta primer mix. TCRdb redid the calling of the 5' RACE reads with MiXCR, one entry per CDR3 protein. Here the sample spans 980,000 or so distinct CDR3 sequences, roughly 48% being singletons. The sample consisted of blood. All receptors derive from a man aged 30 to 45 in good health.

This chain links TRBV3-1 with TRBJ2-5; weak D call: TRBD2 (6 bases). V lost 1 base and J 4 bases, leaving 13 bases between the germline ends. The germline CDR1 and CDR2 sequences are LGHDT and YNNKEL (reference sequence). The CDR3 loop spans 15 amino acids. The CDR3 DNA reads TGTGCCAGCAGCCAAGGTACGCTAGCGCGAGAGACCCAGTACTTC. It encodes CASSQGTLARETQYF.

This clonotype was detected only a few times. V usage is TRBV27 and J usage is TRBJ2-7; 9 positions agree with TRBD2. The length of the CDR3 is 15 residues. The V and J ends lost 5 bases and 4 bases, in that order; junction bases with no gene match: 9. Germline values: CDR1 MNHEY, CDR2 SMNVEV (reference sequence). CDR3 protein: CASSPLSGSKYEQYF. The DNA of the CDR3 is TGTGCCAGCAGTCCACTTAGCGGGAGTAAGTACGAGCAGTACTTC.

The gene calls are TRBV6-2 or TRBV6-3 and TRBJ2-3, with D perhaps TRBD1 or TRBD2 (5 bases each). Germline loops: CDR1 MNHEY, CDR2 SVGEGT. The CDR3 runs to 11 residues. V lost 6 bases, J lost 10 bases, and 11 bases lay in between. CDR3 DNA sequence: TGTGCCAGCAGCACGGGGCTGGCGCAGTATTTT. Its translation is CASSTGLAQYF.

V usage is TRBV7-9 and J usage is TRBJ2-5; D uncertain. Germline lookup yields CDR1 SEHNR and CDR2 FQNEAQ (reference sequence). There are 13 residues in the CDR3. V lost 3 bases to trimming and J lost 5 bases, with 10 bases between them. CDR3 nucleotide sequence: TGTGCCAGCAGCTTTTTAGTTGGGGAGACCCAGTACTTC. Protein sequence: CASSFLVGETQYF.

The chain links TRBV2 to TRBJ1-1; no reliable D call. The V end lost 2 bases, the J end lost 4 bases, and 11 bases lay between the germline ends. The length of the CDR3 is 14 residues. Germline V lookup: CDR1 SNHLY, CDR2 FYNNEI. The CDR3 is CASSESLTVTEAFF. CDR3 DNA sequence: TGTGCCAGCAGTGAATCCCTGACGGTCACTGAAGCTTTCTTT.

This clonotype was observed a handful of times. The chain's CDR3 is CASSPRLAGGLNTQYF. The CDR3 DNA follows: TGTGCCAGCAGCCCCAGACTAGCGGGGGGGTTAAATACGCAGTATTTT. This chain links TRBV7-2 with TRBJ2-3, with 14 positions matching TRBD2. The CDR3 loop spans 16 amino acids. V shed 5 bases and J 7 bases; nucleotides not matched to a gene: 8. Germline CDR1 SGHTA, CDR2 FQGNSA.

J is TRBJ1-3 and V is TRBV7-2; D gene uncertain. Trimming shortened V by 5 bases and J by 6 bases, and 5 bases separated the two germline ends. The CDR3 is 11 residues long. Per germline, CDR1 SGHTA and CDR2 FQGNSA. The CDR3 sequence: CASSLTNTIYF. The CDR3 coding sequence is TGTGCCAGCAGCCTTACAAACACCATATATTTT.

CDR3 nucleotide sequence: TGCAGTGCTAGCCGGGACGGCTACGAGCAGTACTTC. It specifies CSASRDGYEQYF. The rearrangement joins TRBV20-1 to TRBJ2-7, with D possibly being TRBD1 or TRBD2 (5 bases each). The CDR3 sequence is 12 residues long. The germline V gene encodes CDR1 DFQATT and CDR2 SNEGSKA (reference sequence). V dropped 3 bases and J dropped 3 bases, with 9 bases sitting between them.

The table lists this clonotype with a count of one. The chain uses TRBV20-1 and TRBJ2-3, with D perhaps matching TRBD2 (5 bases). Germline loops: CDR1 DFQATT, CDR2 SNEGSKA (reference sequence). V was cut by 4 bases and J by 4 bases, with 18 bases left in between. CDR3 length: 15 amino acids. For the CDR3, the DNA is TGCAGTGCTAACCTACTAGGTCCAACACCAGATACGCAGTATTTT. This sequence encodes CSANLLGPTPDTQYF.

This clonotype was detected only a few times. The V and J genes are TRBV20-1 and TRBJ1-6; possibly TRBD1 for D (5 bases). CDR3 length equals 14 residues. Germline assignment: CDR1 DFQATT and CDR2 SNEGSKA (reference sequence). Trimming left V 6 bases short and J 4 bases short, with 13 bases between. CDR3 sequence (DNA): TGCAGTGCCTCCCCAGACAGTTATAATTCACCCCTCCACTTT. Translated, it gives CSASPDSYNSPLHF.

This clonotype has a handful of counts. The rearrangement links TRBV10-3 to TRBJ2-3; D gene uncertain. Trimming stripped 3 bases from V and 5 bases from J, with 12 bases between. Germline V gene data show CDR1 as ENHRY and CDR2 as SYGVKD. The CDR3 has 14 residues. Here the CDR3 reads CAISDVTAGDTQYF. As DNA, the CDR3 is TGTGCCATCAGTGACGTGACGGCCGGAGATACGCAGTATTTT.

This clonotype was seen a single time. A read error may be the cause here, since a much bigger clone is one base away. The V gene is TRBV7-2, the J gene TRBJ2-3, with 10 positions matching TRBD2. CDR1 is SGHTA, CDR2 FQGNSA, per germline. With V trimmed by 5 bases and J by 0 bases, 11 bases remained unmatched. The CDR3 contains 18 residues. The CDR3 loop reads CASSSGASGGSSTDTQYF. CDR3 bases: TGTGCCAGCAGCAGTGGGGCTAGCGGGGGATCTAGCACAGATACGCAGTATTTT. Combining the CDR3 with reference TRBV7-2 and TRBJ2-3 gives the whole variable domain GAGVSQSPSNKVTEKGKDVELRCDPISGHTALYWYRQSLGQGLEFLIYFQGNSAPDKSGLPSDRFSAERTGGSVSTLTIQRTQQEDSAVYLCASSSGASGGSSTDTQYFGPGTRLTVL.

The CDR3 region has the DNA TGCAGTGCCCTCAGACAAACTCCTAACTATGGCTACACCTTC. This translates into CSALRQTPNYGYTF. This chain uses TRBV20-1 with TRBJ1-2, with no clear D. CDR1 and CDR2 (germline): DFQATT, SNEGSKA (reference sequence). There are 14 residues in the CDR3. Trimming took 6 bases from V and 0 from J, leaving 14 bases between them.

J is TRBJ2-4 and V is TRBV5-1, with D possibly TRBD2 on 6 matching bases. The germline V gene has CDR1 SGHRS and CDR2 YFSETQ. V shed 4 bases and J shed 6 bases, with 14 bases lying between them. The CDR3 is 14 residues long. The CDR3 nucleotides read TGCGCCAGCAGCGCCCTACCGGAGGGAAACATTCAGTACTTC. Translating it yields CASSALPEGNIQYF.